This TCR beta chain was obtained from a study of cytomegalovirus exposure and HLA in healthy donors. About this clone: Its antigen remains unknown.

PCR amplification relied on 60 Vbeta primers (plus 13 Jbeta primers). The assay was immunoSEQ multiplex PCR, and TCRdb's table has in-frame clones only and misses some. The table has 140,000 or so clones, around 10% seen once. The V gene end was trimmed by 4 bases and the J gene end by 4 bases; junction bases not matched to a gene: 6. Looked up from germline, CDR1 is LGHNA and CDR2 is YSLEER. This CDR3 comprises 14 residues. The study, taken as a whole, reports: The study labeled 180 or so TCR beta chains cytomegalovirus-associated. For most subjects, TCR beta sequences were reported to predict HLA-A and HLA-B alleles with accuracy.

The sample comprised PBMCs. This sequence joins TRBV4-3 and TRBJ2-7, with 8 positions matching TRBD1. This receptor was identified in a male donor in good health and CMV-seronegative. The CDR3 protein is CASSPRQGSYEQYF. The CDR3 nucleotides are TGCGCCAGCAGCCCGCGACAGGGGTCGTACGAGCAGTACTTC.